This TCR beta chain was found in a study of OX40 agonist ivuxolimab in advanced cancers. Describing the broader study: Ivuxolimab was a fully human IgG2 agonistic monoclonal antibody targeting the costimulatory receptor OX40 (CD134). In the dose-escalation cohort, around four fifths of patients were male, and the mean age was approximately 60 years, with a range of about 23 to 85. Of the approximately 54 dose-escalation patients, hepatocellular carcinoma was present in about 20, melanoma in around 15, renal cell carcinoma in 9 and head and neck cancer in 9. Prior anti-PD-1, anti-PD-L1 or anti-CTLA-4 therapy was permitted, and checkpoint inhibitors had been received by around 40% of dose-escalation patients. Intravenous ivuxolimab was administered to patients every 2 weeks at six dose levels: 0.01, 0.1, 0.3, 1.5, 3 and 10 mg/kg. The point of sequencing TCRbeta in the periphery was to test whether ivuxolimab changed TCR sequence diversity and drove clonal T-cell expansion. The paper covers the monotherapy dose-escalation part of the phase I ivuxolimab trial, which included N ≈ 54 patients. Partial responses occurred in three dose-escalation patients, of whom one had hepatocellular carcinoma and two had cutaneous melanoma.

To sequence the TCRbeta CDR3 region, genomic DNA was isolated from the sorted cells. The immunoSEQ Assay was used for sequencing of TCRbeta CDR3 regions. This immuneACCESS table, as held by TCRdb, lists in-frame sequences with V and J called but not all clones. Of the missing ones, under half trace to an unresolved V gene in checked studies; the others have no known cause. The sample yields about 56,000 clones; about 80% were counted once. The ten most abundant clones make up more than 3.5% of the sample. Comment on this clone: This clone's antigen is unknown. Base qualities were left out, and no much larger clone turns up one base away.

The trial excluded patients who had a history of autoimmune disease or were on systemic immunosuppression. In every dose cohort, peripheral blood was drawn for TCR sequencing at baseline, cycle 4 day 1, and cycle 7 day 1. The samples were drawn from a first-in-human, open-label, multicenter phase I dose-escalation trial of ivuxolimab. Adults with locally advanced or metastatic melanoma, renal cell, hepatocellular, or head and neck squamous cell carcinoma were enrolled in the trial. Before TCR sequencing, CD4+ and CD8+ T cells were separately sorted from peripheral blood. Points the paper makes about the study in general: The antigen specificity of the peripheral T cells that underwent clonal expansion was not determined. In partial responders in the 0.1-3.0 mg/kg groups, normalized peripheral clonal expansion was found to be among the lowest, especially among CD8+ T cells. At doses of 0.1 to 3.0 mg/kg, clonal expansion of both CD4+ and CD8+ T cells in blood was seen between baseline and week 6. Low levels of normalized T-cell clonal expansion were also shown by some nonresponding patients. After ivuxolimab, CD8+ T cells had more expanded clones than CD4+ T cells on average.

The sequences come from CD4+ or CD8+ T cells sorted from blood, collected in a trial of the OX40 agonist ivuxolimab. This receptor was obtained from an adult with an advanced solid tumor such as melanoma, head and neck, liver or kidney cancer.

The CDR3 region reads CASTRGHLKETQYF. The DNA sequence reads TGTGCCAGCACTCGAGGCCACTTGAAAGAGACCCAGTACTTC. The chain is assembled from TRBV6-6 and TRBJ2-5, with the D gene call left open. CDR1 MNHNY and CDR2 SVGAGI are derived from the germline V gene (reference sequence). From its cysteine to its phenylalanine, the CDR3 spans 14 amino acids. Of the read, only the CDR3 DNA is kept; its 42 bases are in frame from base 1. V is shortened by 7 bases, J by 3 bases, and the region joining them spans 15 bases.